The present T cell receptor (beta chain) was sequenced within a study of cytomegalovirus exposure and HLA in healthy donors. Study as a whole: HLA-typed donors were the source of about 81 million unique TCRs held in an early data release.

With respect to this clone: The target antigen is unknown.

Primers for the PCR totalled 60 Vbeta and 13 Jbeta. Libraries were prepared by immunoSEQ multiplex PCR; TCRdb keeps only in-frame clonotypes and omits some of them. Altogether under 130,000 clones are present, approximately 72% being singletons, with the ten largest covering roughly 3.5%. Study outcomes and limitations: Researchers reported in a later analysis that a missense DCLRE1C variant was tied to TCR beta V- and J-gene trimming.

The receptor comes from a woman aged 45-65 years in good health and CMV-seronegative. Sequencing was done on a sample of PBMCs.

The CDR3 sequence is CASSRQGVDGYTF. The CDR3 bases are TGTGCCAGTAGCAGACAGGGGGTCGATGGCTACACCTTC. The J gene is TRBJ1-2, the V gene TRBV19; 9 nucleotides agree with TRBD1. Trimming cost V 6 bases and J 6 bases; bases outside gene matches: 5. Germline-derived CDR1 and CDR2 are LNHDA and SQIVND (reference sequence). The CDR3 loop spans 13 amino acids.